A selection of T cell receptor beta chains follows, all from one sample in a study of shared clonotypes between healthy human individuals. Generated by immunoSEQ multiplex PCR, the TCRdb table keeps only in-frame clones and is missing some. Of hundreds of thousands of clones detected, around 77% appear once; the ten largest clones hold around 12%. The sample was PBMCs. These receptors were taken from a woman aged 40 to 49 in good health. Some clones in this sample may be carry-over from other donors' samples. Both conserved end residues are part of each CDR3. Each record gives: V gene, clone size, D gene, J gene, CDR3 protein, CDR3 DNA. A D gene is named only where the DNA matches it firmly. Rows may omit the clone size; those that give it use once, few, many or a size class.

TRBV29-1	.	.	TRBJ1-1	CSVRNTEAFF	TGCAGCGTCCGGAACACTGAAGCTTTCTTT
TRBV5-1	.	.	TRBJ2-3	CASSLGGATDTQYF	TGCGCCAGCAGCTTGGGGGGGGCCACAGATACGCAGTATTTT
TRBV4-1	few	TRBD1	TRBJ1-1	CASSQVGQGLAEAFF	TGCGCCAGCAGCCAAGTGGGACAGGGGCTCGCTGAAGCTTTCTTT
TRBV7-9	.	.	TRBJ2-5	CASSLRAGSGTQYF	TGTGCCAGCAGCTTAAGGGCGGGGTCTGGGACCCAGTACTTC
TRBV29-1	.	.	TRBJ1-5	CSVGNTSNQPQHF	TGCAGCGTTGGAAACACGAGCAATCAGCCCCAGCATTTT
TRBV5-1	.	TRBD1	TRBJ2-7	CASSLDPTGGPYEQYF	TGCGCCAGCAGCTTGGATCCCACAGGGGGCCCCTACGAGCAGTACTTC
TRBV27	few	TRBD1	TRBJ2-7	CASSLRGVRGQGVPYEQYF	TGTGCCAGCAGTTTAAGGGGGGTACGGGGACAGGGGGTCCCCTACGAGCAGTACTTC
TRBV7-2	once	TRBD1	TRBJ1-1	CASSREGTGGTEAFF	TGTGCCAGCAGCCGAGAGGGAACAGGGGGCACTGAAGCTTTCTTT
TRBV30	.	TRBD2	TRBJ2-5	CARTGQGLAGYQETQYF	TGTGCCCGGACCGGACAGGGACTAGCGGGCTACCAAGAGACCCAGTACTTC
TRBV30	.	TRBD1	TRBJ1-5	CAWSRQGVLLGNQPQHF	TGTGCCTGGAGCCGACAGGGGGTACTTCTTGGCAATCAGCCCCAGCATTTT
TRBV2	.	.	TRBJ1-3	CASSGNRQAISGNTIYF	TGTGCCAGCAGTGGTAACCGACAGGCCATCTCTGGAAACACCATATATTTT
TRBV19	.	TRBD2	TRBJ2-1	CASRPTSGSNGEQFF	TGTGCCAGTAGACCCACTAGCGGGAGTAACGGTGAGCAGTTCTTC
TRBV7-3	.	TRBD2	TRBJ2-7	CASSRTSGRQGSYEQYF	TGTGCCAGCAGCCGGACTAGCGGGAGGCAGGGATCCTACGAGCAGTACTTC
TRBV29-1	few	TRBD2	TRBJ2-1	CSVEPSGHLDEQFF	TGCAGCGTTGAACCTAGCGGGCATCTCGATGAGCAGTTCTTC
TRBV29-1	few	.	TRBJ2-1	CSVGLGVF	TGCAGCGTTGGGTTAGGTGTCTTC
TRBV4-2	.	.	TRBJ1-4	CASSLRLEGEKLFF	TGTGCCAGCAGCCTCAGGTTGGAGGGCGAAAAACTGTTTTTT
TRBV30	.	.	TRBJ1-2	CAWSVKGVYGYTF	TGTGCCTGGAGTGTGAAGGGGGTCTATGGCTACACCTTC
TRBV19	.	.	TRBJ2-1	CASSIDGGLNEQFF	TGTGCCAGTAGTATAGACGGAGGTCTCAATGAGCAGTTCTTC
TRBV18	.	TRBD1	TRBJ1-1	CASSPGTGGWYTEAFF	TGTGCCAGCTCACCAGGGACAGGGGGCTGGTACACTGAAGCTTTCTTT
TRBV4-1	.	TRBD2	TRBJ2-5	CASSRGTSVQETQYF	TGCGCCAGCAGCCGAGGGACTAGCGTGCAAGAGACCCAGTACTTC